This T cell receptor (beta chain) originates from a study of blood T cell repertoires in COVID-19. Background on the study: Whether acute or convalescent, the COVID-19 samples came from the United States, Italy and Spain. From T cells, B-cell-depleted T cells, or PBMCs came the material, which was cDNA or gDNA.

Study processing details: Amplification of reference gene primers provided the estimated nucleated cell counts. Sequencing used immunoSEQ multiplex PCR; TCRdb keeps in-frame clones, though not all of them. The V and J calls and clone size come from that table; D and trimming were worked out from the DNA. The data contain approximately 240,000 clones, roughly three quarters of them singletons. This CDR3 is 14 amino acids long. V lost 6 bases and J lost 2, with 10 bases in between. Germline CDR1 and CDR2: SNHLY and FYNNEI. V gene TRBV2 combines with J gene TRBJ2-2; D remains ambiguous. Sequenced sample: peripheral blood. The clonotype originates from a woman aged 40 to 50 with active or convalescent COVID-19. The CDR3 DNA reads as TGTGCCAGCAGGGGTAGACAAAACACCGGGGAGCTGTTTTTT. The encoded protein is CASRGRQNTGELFF.